This entry lists 22 T cell receptor beta chains sequenced from one sample in a study of beta chain features in type 1 diabetes (dated by TCRdb to the late 2010s). General conclusions and limits of the study: In all four CD4+ subsets, TCRB CDR3 length was moderately but significantly shorter in type 1 diabetes patients.

The library was generated by the immunoSEQ multiplex PCR assay. The entire amount of isolated RNA was reverse transcribed using the High Capacity cDNA Reverse Transcription Kit, so the sequenced TCRB transcripts were expressed ones. The source is immuneACCESS, and TCRdb retained only in-frame sequences with V and J called. Part of the clones is not carried over; for the studies checked, unresolved V genes explain less than half of this, and the remainder is unexplained. The sample contains roughly 400,000 clones, 9.5% to 10% of them found a single time. The biggest ten clones account for approximately 0.6% of the sample. These receptors lack a known antigen. The sequenced sample was central memory CD4+ T cells from blood. Receptors originate from a man aged 25-45 years with type 1 diabetes.

The chain couples TRBV30 to TRBJ2-5; D assignment may be TRBD1 or TRBD2 (5 bases each). CDR1 is GTSNPN and CDR2 is SVGIG in the germline V gene (reference sequence). The CDR3 sequence is 15 residues long. Trimming removed 2 bases from V and 1 base from J, with 14 bases in between. The CDR3 sequence: CAWSYPRGAQETQYF. CDR3 in DNA: TGTGCCTGGAGTTATCCTAGAGGGGCCCAAGAGACCCAGTACTTC.

This clone has just a few counts. The chain uses TRBV27 and TRBJ2-7; TRBD1 aligns across 7 bases. This CDR3 is built from 14 residues. Germline CDR1 is MNHEY and CDR2 is SMNVEV (reference sequence). Germline trimming cut 6 bases from V and 0 bases from J; bases unmatched to any gene: 5. CDR3 nucleotide sequence: TGTGCCAGCAGCTCGACAGGGCACTCCTACGAGCAGTACTTC. This translates into CASSSTGHSYEQYF.

This chain connects TRBV5-6 to TRBJ2-1; 12 bases map to TRBD2. V trimming: 0 bases; J trimming: 3 bases; junction bases outside the gene matches: 10. The CDR3 totals 19 residues. CDR1 and CDR2 (germline): SGHDT, YYEEEE. The CDR3, as DNA: TGTGCCAGCAGCTTGGTGGCTAGCGGGAGGGCCGGGTACTACAATGAGCAGTTCTTC. Its protein product is CASSLVASGRAGYYNEQFF. Full variable domain (missing parts from reference TRBV5-6 and TRBJ2-1): DAGVTQSPTHLIKTRGQQVTLRCSPKSGHDTVSWYQQALGQGPQFIFQYYEEEERQRGNFPDRFSGHQFPNYSSELNVNALLLGDSALYLCASSLVASGRAGYYNEQFFGPGTRLTVL.

The V and J genes are TRBV9 and TRBJ1-2; 9 positions agree with TRBD1. The CDR3 extends over 13 amino acids. Per the germline V gene, CDR1 is SGDLS and CDR2 is YYNGEE. V trimming: 3 bases; J trimming: 7 bases; junction bases outside the gene matches: 4. This CDR3 is CASSAQTGGGYTF. The CDR3 bases are TGTGCCAGCAGCGCACAGACAGGGGGTGGCTACACCTTC.

This sequence joins TRBV5-1 and TRBJ2-5; maybe TRBD1 (6 bases). The CDR3 spans 15 residues. The germline CDR1 and CDR2 sequences are SGHRS and YFSETQ. The V and J ends lost 5 bases and 2 bases respectively, with 16 bases between them. CDR3 in amino acids: CASSWGTIPQETQYF. For the CDR3, the DNA is TGCGCCAGCAGTTGGGGGACAATTCCTCAAGAGACCCAGTACTTC.

This clone was recorded at least ten times. Other DNA sequences in the same sample also yield this CDR3. V usage is TRBV28 and J usage is TRBJ1-1, with 9 bases lining up with TRBD1. From germline, CDR1 is MDHEN and CDR2 SYDVKM. The CDR3 spans 14 residues. Losses at the gene ends were 6 bases for V and 5 bases for J; bases not matched to a gene: 7. Here the CDR3 reads CASSSGQGTTEAFF. The CDR3 nucleotides read TGTGCCAGCAGCTCCGGACAGGGGACGACTGAAGCTTTCTTT.

The chain combines TRBV28 with TRBJ2-3; unclear D gene. Germline V gene data show CDR1 as MDHEN and CDR2 as SYDVKM. V was shortened by 3 bases and J by 6 bases, with 7 bases between the two germline ends. The CDR3 is 12 residues long. The CDR3 region is CASSLSWDTQYF. The CDR3, as DNA: TGTGCCAGCAGTTTGAGCTGGGATACGCAGTATTTT.

This clone has more than one count but fewer than ten. The V and J genes are TRBV6-6 and TRBJ1-2, with D unresolved. The CDR3 extends over 12 amino acids. Germline CDR1 reads MNHNY; CDR2 reads SVGAGI (reference sequence). The germline V and J ends were trimmed by 9 bases and 0 bases, with 8 bases remaining between them. The CDR3 coding sequence is TGTGCCAGTGGGCCGGCTAACTATGGCTACACCTTC. Its protein is CASGPANYGYTF.

This chain joins TRBV18 and TRBJ2-1, with no clear D. The germline V and J ends were trimmed by 3 bases and 7 bases, with 10 bases remaining between them. CDR1 is KGHSH and CDR2 is LQKENI in the germline V gene. The CDR3 is 13 residues long. The CDR3 loop reads CASSPRNGNEQFF. The CDR3 coding sequence is TGTGCCAGCTCACCGAGGAATGGAAATGAGCAGTTCTTC.

V and J are TRBV10-3 and TRBJ2-1, with TRBD2 matching over 8 bases. The CDR3 is made up of 12 amino acids. Germline trimming cut 11 bases from V and 4 bases from J; bases unmatched to any gene: 4. CDR1 ENHRY and CDR2 SYGVKD come from the germline V gene. The CDR3: CAVAGTYNEQFF. The CDR3 nucleotides are TGTGCCGTAGCGGGAACTTACAATGAGCAGTTCTTC.

The V and J genes are TRBV6-5 and TRBJ1-1; maybe TRBD1 (5 bases). Germline V gives CDR1 MNHEY, CDR2 SVGAGI. The CDR3 consists of 13 residues. Trimming removed 6 bases from V and 8 bases from J, with 16 bases in between. This CDR3 reads CASRFGGMREAFF. In nucleotides, the CDR3 is TGTGCCAGCAGATTCGGGGGTATGAGGGAAGCTTTCTTT.

In its sample, this clone was seen a few times. The sample holds other DNA sequences that translate to the same CDR3. CDR3 sequence (DNA): TGTGCCAGCTCACCGACAGGGGACACAGATACGCAGTATTTT. Translated, it gives CASSPTGDTDTQYF. This chain uses TRBV18 with TRBJ2-3; 8 bases agree with TRBD1. The CDR3 contains 14 residues. V shed 3 bases, J shed 2 bases, and the junction held 1 base outside the gene matches. Germline CDR1 KGHSH, CDR2 LQKENI.

The chain recombines TRBV19 with TRBJ1-1, with no clear D. V gave up 7 bases and J gave up 3 bases, with 18 bases separating them. Germline-derived CDR1 and CDR2 are LNHDA and SQIVND (reference sequence). The CDR3 contains 15 residues. CDR3 in DNA: TGTGCCAGTAAAGTAATGGGCCTTTGGGACACTGAAGCTTTCTTT. It encodes CASKVMGLWDTEAFF.

The sample holds a few counts of this clone. V usage is TRBV27 and J usage is TRBJ1-4, with 9 bases matching TRBD1. V trimming: 5 bases; J trimming: 2 bases; junction bases outside the gene matches: 9. The CDR3 consists of 17 residues. Germline loops: CDR1 MNHEY, CDR2 SMNVEV (reference sequence). CDR3 in amino acids: CASSPWGTGRTNEKLFF. CDR3 DNA sequence: TGTGCCAGCAGTCCCTGGGGGACAGGGAGGACTAATGAAAAACTGTTTTTT. The whole variable domain, filled in from reference TRBV27 and TRBJ1-4, reads EAQVTQNPRYLITVTGKKLTVTCSQNMNHEYMSWYRQDPGLGLRQIYYSMNVEVTDKGDVPEGYKVSRKEKRNFPLILESPSPNQTSLYFCASSPWGTGRTNEKLFFGSGTQLSVL.

The CDR3 is CASSFRLASNEQFF. The DNA of the CDR3 is TGTGCCAGCAGCTTTCGACTAGCGAGCAATGAGCAGTTCTTC. The rearrangement uses TRBV11-2 and TRBJ2-1, with TRBD2 identical over 8 bases. Trimming removed 3 bases from V and 6 bases from J; junction bases left unmatched: 4. Germline CDR1 reads SGHAT; CDR2 reads FQNNGV. The CDR3 loop spans 14 amino acids.

This clone was seen a few times. V and J are TRBV7-9 and TRBJ1-6; the D gene is possibly TRBD1 (5 bases). The CDR3 runs 15 residues. CDR1 and CDR2 from the germline V gene are SEHNR and FQNEAQ (reference sequence). Trimming stripped 7 bases from V and 7 bases from J, with 17 bases between. The CDR3 here is CASTIDTGDNSPLHF. CDR3 sequence (DNA): TGTGCCAGCACGATCGACACGGGGGACAATTCACCCCTCCACTTT.

This clone showed up just a few times. The chain uses TRBV7-9 and TRBJ2-7; D is uncertain. The CDR3 sequence is 13 residues long. Per the germline V gene, CDR1 is SEHNR and CDR2 is FQNEAQ (reference sequence). V lost 5 bases and J lost 7, with 15 bases in between. CDR3 bases: TGTGCCAGCAGCCCTACGCTGCTACGGGAGCAGTACTTC. The encoded protein is CASSPTLLREQYF.

This clone has more than one count but fewer than ten. This specimen includes other DNA sequences encoding the same CDR3. This chain links TRBV7-3 with TRBJ1-1, with a possible D match to TRBD1 (5 bases). Trimming shortened V by 1 base and J by 3 bases, and 6 bases separated the two germline ends. Germline V gene data show CDR1 as SGHTA and CDR2 as FQGTGA. The CDR3 extends over 13 amino acids. The CDR3 region is CASSLRGDTEAFF. Written as DNA, the CDR3 is TGTGCCAGCAGCTTAAGAGGGGACACTGAAGCTTTCTTT. Looking up the rest from reference TRBV7-3 and TRBJ1-1 gives the full variable domain: GAGVSQTPSNKVTEKGKYVELRCDPISGHTALYWYRQSLGQGPEFLIYFQGTGAADDSGLPNDRFFAVRPEGSVSTLKIQRTERGDSAVYLCASSLRGDTEAFFGQGTRLTVV.

This clone was found a few times. The V and J genes are TRBV15 and TRBJ2-5; no reliable D call. Germline V gene data show CDR1 as LNHNV and CDR2 as YYDKDF (reference sequence). V was shortened by 0 bases and J by 7 bases, with 15 bases between the two germline ends. The CDR3 loop spans 15 amino acids. CDR3 protein: CATSRDGAGLGTQYF. CDR3 in DNA: TGTGCCACCAGCAGAGATGGAGCCGGTCTAGGGACCCAGTACTTC. The variable domain in full, with the rest retrieved from reference TRBV15 and TRBJ2-5, is DAMVIQNPRYQVTQFGKPVTLSCSQTLNHNVMYWYQQKSSQAPKLLFHYYDKDFNNEADTPDNFQSRRPNTSFCFLDIRSPGLGDTAMYLCATSRDGAGLGTQYFGPGTRLLVL.

The chain has TRBV7-8 and TRBJ2-7; 7 bases map to TRBD1. CDR3 size: 16 residues. The V gene end was trimmed by 5 bases and the J gene end by 0 bases; junction bases not matched to a gene: 10. CDR1 SGHVS and CDR2 FQNEAQ come from the germline V gene. The CDR3 sequence is CASSPRQGWNSYEQYF. The CDR3 region has the DNA TGTGCCAGCAGCCCAAGACAGGGTTGGAACTCCTACGAGCAGTACTTC.

This clone was found a few times. This chain joins TRBV21-1 and TRBJ2-7; the DNA was not used to check the table's D call, TRBD2. TRBV21-1 is a pseudogene locus. CDR3 length: 16 amino acids. Written as DNA, the CDR3 is TGTGCCAGCAGCAAAGTAGAAGCGGTCCCCTCCTACGAGCAGTACTTC. Residues: CASSKVEAVPSYEQYF.

The sample holds a few counts of this clone. The chain has TRBV28 and TRBJ2-7; TRBD1 is a possible D gene (6 bases). V shed 8 bases and J shed 1 base, with 12 bases lying between them. From germline, CDR1 is MDHEN and CDR2 SYDVKM. The CDR3 consists of 13 residues. Written as DNA, the CDR3 is TGTGCCAGCGAAGGACAGCTTTCCTACGAGCAGTACTTC. It is translated as CASEGQLSYEQYF.